The clone carrying this TCR beta chain was recorded at least ten times. This entry comes from a study of regulatory T cells in long-lasting Graves disease. Libraries of TCR beta came from iRepertoire HTBI primers plus Arm-PCR of CDR3 regions. TCRdb re-called the multiplex PCR reads with MiXCR, one entry per CDR3 protein. The sample records about 200,000 distinct CDR3 sequences, about 19% being singletons. Time point specified: newly diagnosed GD, antithyroid drugs for less than 3 months. Generation of the TCR library employed RNA extracted from PBMCs. V was trimmed by 4 bases and J by 1 base, leaving 16 bases between them. Germline-derived CDR1 and CDR2 are MNHNS and SASEGT. This CDR3 has 16 amino acids. These sequences were also reported in another study, on T cells in Graves' hyperthyroidism and ophthalmopathy.

V and J are TRBV6-1 and TRBJ1-1; no definite D call. The TCR comes from a woman aged 25 to 45 with Graves disease. Sequences were derived from peripheral blood mononuclear cells (PBMCs), sampled at new diagnosis, from a patient treated with antithyroid drugs. In DNA form, the CDR3 reads TGTGCCAGCAGTGTCTTCGCTATCCTAAAGAACACTGAAGCTTTCTTT. It specifies CASSVFAILKNTEAFF.